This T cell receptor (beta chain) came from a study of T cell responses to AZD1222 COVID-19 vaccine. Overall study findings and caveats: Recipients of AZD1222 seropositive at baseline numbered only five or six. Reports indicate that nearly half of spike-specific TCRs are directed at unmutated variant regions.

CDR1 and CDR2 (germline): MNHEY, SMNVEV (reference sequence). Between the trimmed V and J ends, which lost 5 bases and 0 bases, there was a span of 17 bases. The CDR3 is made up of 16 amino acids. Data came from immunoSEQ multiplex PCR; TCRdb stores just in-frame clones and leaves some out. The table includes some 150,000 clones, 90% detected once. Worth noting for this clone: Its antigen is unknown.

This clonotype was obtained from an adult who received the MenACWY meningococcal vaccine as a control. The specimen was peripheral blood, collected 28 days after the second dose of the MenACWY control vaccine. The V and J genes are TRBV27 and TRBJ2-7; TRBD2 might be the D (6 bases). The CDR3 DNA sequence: TGTGCCAGCAGTACTATGGGGGGTACGAGCTCCTACGAGCAGTACTTC. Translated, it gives CASSTMGGTSSYEQYF.